This T cell receptor (beta chain) was recovered during a study of cytomegalovirus exposure and HLA in healthy donors. Researchers ran the PCR with 60 Vbeta and 13 Jbeta primers. This table comes from immunoSEQ multiplex PCR, and its TCRdb copy is limited to in-frame clones, with some not included. The table has 100,000 to 150,000 clones, around three quarters seen once. This CDR3 contains 15 residues. Trimming took 3 bases from V and 0 from J; bases not matched to a gene: 2. Germline V CDR1 and CDR2: SGHTA, FQGNSA. This clone has a handful of counts. Its antigen is still unknown. This sample includes further DNA sequences coding for the same CDR3. Study observations and caveats: Later analysis suggested most CMV-associated TCR beta chains were HLA-restricted.

Material: PBMCs. V gene TRBV7-2 combines with J gene TRBJ1-5; 7 nucleotides line up with TRBD1. The sequence came from a man aged 35 to 55 in good health and CMV-seronegative. The CDR3 DNA follows: TGTGCCAGCAGCTTGACAGGGCCTAGCAATCAGCCCCAGCATTTT. Amino acids: CASSLTGPSNQPQHF.